This record covers a single TCR beta chain. Primers for the PCR totalled 60 Vbeta and 13 Jbeta. Generated by immunoSEQ multiplex PCR, the TCRdb table keeps only in-frame clones and is missing some. The sample holds around 120,000 clones, around three quarters seen once. The CDR3 contains 15 residues. The J segment lost 4 bases and the V segment lost 8 bases, leaving 12 bases of the junction unmatched. The germline CDR1 and CDR2 sequences are LNHDA and SQIVND (reference sequence). This specimen belongs to a study of cytomegalovirus exposure and HLA in healthy donors. Specimen: PBMCs. The rearrangement links TRBV19 to TRBJ2-5; 8 positions agree with TRBD1. The sequence was collected from a middle-aged woman in good health and CMV-seropositive. The CDR3 DNA follows: TGTGCCAGTGCCGGGCGAAGGACAGGGATAGAGACCCAGTACTTC. Protein product: CASAGRRTGIETQYF.